This T cell receptor (beta chain) was identified in a study of blood T cell repertoires in COVID-19. TCRdb keeps only in-frame clones here, not all; method: immunoSEQ multiplex PCR. This sample yields around 100,000 clones, of which 87% are seen a single time; approximately 5.6% belongs to the top ten. The germline gives CDR1 MGHRA, CDR2 YSYEKL. The CDR3 loop spans 15 amino acids. Trimming removed 3 bases from V and 3 bases from J, with 12 bases in between. The origin of this receptor is a woman aged 45-60 years with COVID-19, enrolled during active disease. The sample consisted of peripheral blood. V and J are TRBV4-1 and TRBJ1-5, with D tentatively TRBD1 (6 bases). Written as DNA, the CDR3 is TGCGCCAGCAGCCACGACACAGGGCACAATCAGCCCCAGCATTTT. Its translation: CASSHDTGHNQPQHF.